The source of this T cell receptor (beta chain) is a study of early T cells in non-severe SARS-CoV-2 infection. This CDR3 contains 15 residues. The V end lost 7 bases, the J end lost 5 bases, and 20 bases lay between the germline ends. There are a few counts of this clonotype. In the library, individual cDNA molecules carried attached unique molecular identifiers. TCRdb analysed the 5' RACE reads with MiXCR anew, one entry per CDR3 protein. The sample has roughly 32,000 distinct CDR3 sequences; roughly 9.2% are singletons. The chain uses TRBV12-3 or TRBV12-4 and TRBJ1-1; TRBD1 might be the D (5 bases). This TCR was recovered from an adult who was a healthcare worker with PCR-confirmed SARS-CoV-2 infection or an uninfected control (not recorded which). Sequenced input: whole blood. The CDR3 bases are TGTGCCAGCATCTTAGGTACAGGTTTAAGGACTGAAGCTTTCTTT. It yields the protein CASILGTGLRTEAFF.